This record concerns one T cell receptor (beta chain) sequence. The authors ran a second PCR of about 6 to 11 cycles using a sample-barcoded 5' primer and a J-beta primer mix. Sequencing yielded, for each sample, at least 2.5 million paired-end reads carrying CDR3. MiXCR, applied by TCRdb to the 5' RACE reads, yields one record per CDR3 protein. The table has roughly 2 million distinct CDR3 sequences, around half seen once. The data stem from a study of blood T cells in healthy people across ages. CDR3 length: 14 amino acids. V gave up 5 bases and J gave up 9 bases, with 19 bases separating them. The authors drew about 9.9 milliliters of peripheral blood from each donor.

The sequenced sample was blood. This chain uses TRBV12-3 or TRBV12-4 with TRBJ2-5, with D maybe TRBD1 (6 bases). The clonotype was recovered from a woman between 40 and 50 years old in good health. CDR3 protein: CASSPGHSNPPQYF. The CDR3 DNA reads as TGTGCCAGCAGTCCGGGACATTCAAATCCTCCCCAGTACTTC.